This T cell receptor (beta chain) derives from a study of T cell responses to AZD1222 COVID-19 vaccine. Regarding the study as a whole: Females outnumbered males among donors, who were mostly white British; clonal diversity was possibly underestimated. AZD1222 recipients seropositive at baseline numbered only 6 or 7.

Concerning this clone itself: The target antigen is unknown.

The method was immunoSEQ multiplex PCR; TCRdb's version includes in-frame clones alone and lacks a portion of them. The repertoire includes about 120,000 clones, approximately 89% of them detected once, and roughly a tenth sits in the top ten. The sample was peripheral blood, taken on day 0 of AZD1222 vaccination. This sequence originates from an adult in good health.

DNA for the CDR3: TGTGCCGCCGGGGGATTTTTTCTTTCCACTGAAGCTTTCTTT. It codes for CAAGGFFLSTEAFF. The chain combines TRBV21-1 with TRBJ1-1. TRBV21-1 represents a pseudogene. The CDR3 loop spans 14 amino acids.